This is a list of T cell receptor beta chains from one sample in a study of blood T cell repertoires in COVID-19. Assay: immunoSEQ multiplex PCR; the TCRdb copy retains only in-frame clones and omits some. The sample holds almost 70,000 clones; roughly three quarters are singletons and the top ten take approximately 15%. What was sequenced was peripheral blood. Receptors originate from a man between 60 and 75 years old with acute or convalescent COVID-19. The CDR3 runs from the conserved cysteine through the conserved F or W. The order of the fields is CDR3 protein, V gene, J gene.

CASSQTSGGAADTQYF	TRBV4-2	TRBJ2-3
CASSSPGQATTEAFF	TRBV6-2/TRBV6-3	TRBJ1-1
CASSLEGRSYNSPLHF	TRBV27	TRBJ1-6
CGSSDRVLSGYTF	TRBV29-1	TRBJ1-2
CASSLSQTQGYTF	TRBV27	TRBJ1-2
CASSLRTSRTVLPSSGNTIYF	TRBV7-8	TRBJ1-3
CASSYVSGDDGYTF	TRBV6-5	TRBJ1-2
CASSLEGAGDEKLFF	TRBV5-1	TRBJ1-4
CASSFRTGQETQYF	TRBV5-4	TRBJ2-5
CASAAGARGGYTF	TRBV14	TRBJ1-2
CASSAISGGLWANVLTF	TRBV9	TRBJ2-6
CASSQERSGGLTDTQYF	TRBV4-2	TRBJ2-3
CASSRGENTGELFF	TRBV6-5	TRBJ2-2
CASGDRARETQYF	TRBV12-3/TRBV12-4	TRBJ2-5
CASSEGPGAGYTF	TRBV6-1	TRBJ1-2
CASSIALSNQPQHF	TRBV19	TRBJ1-5
CASSQEDRRLNGYTF	TRBV3-1/TRBV3-2	TRBJ1-2
CASSAGQYNSPLHF	TRBV9	TRBJ1-6
CASSSKLAGSSYEQYF	TRBV7-3	TRBJ2-7
CASSYSTELYGYTF	TRBV6-5	TRBJ1-2
CASSSVSAGELFF	TRBV7-7	TRBJ2-2
CASSMGQSGAPQHF	TRBV5-1	TRBJ1-5
CASSVDRANSPLHF	TRBV9	TRBJ1-6
CSVLTGGETQYF	TRBV29-1	TRBJ2-5
CASSVSGRPYEQYF	TRBV2	TRBJ2-7
CASSKTGQGNEQFF	TRBV19	TRBJ2-1
CASSPQGARIEQYF	TRBV5-4	TRBJ2-7
CATLEGYTF	TRBV5-1	TRBJ1-2
CAWSRTGDYGYTF	TRBV30	TRBJ1-2
CASSPRTSRETQYF	TRBV7-7	TRBJ2-5